This entry features one T cell receptor beta chain sequence. With the read ending 3 residues before the CDR3 end, the germline J gene is used to fill in that end. This entry belongs to a study of T cells in women clearing cervical HPV infection. As for the study in general: Cases were women with histologically confirmed HPV16-related CIN3 or worse, including 2 invasive cancers.

The germline CDR1 and CDR2 sequences are SQVTM and ANQGSEA. The CDR3 extends over 13 amino acids. The ends were cut back, 3 bases at V and 2 bases at J, with 10 bases in the middle. Produced via immunoSEQ multiplex PCR; TCRdb's table is partial and in-frame only. This table holds around 22,000 clones. Sequenced sample: blood buffy coat. V gene TRBV29-1 combines with J gene TRBJ1-1; a possible D gene is TRBD1 (6 bases). The origin of this receptor is a woman between 18 and 70 years old with a cervical HPV16 infection that either progressed to CIN3+ or cleared (not recorded which). The CDR3: CSVERTENTEAFF. The covered CDR3 bases are TGCAGCGTTGAGAGGACAGAAAACACTGAA.